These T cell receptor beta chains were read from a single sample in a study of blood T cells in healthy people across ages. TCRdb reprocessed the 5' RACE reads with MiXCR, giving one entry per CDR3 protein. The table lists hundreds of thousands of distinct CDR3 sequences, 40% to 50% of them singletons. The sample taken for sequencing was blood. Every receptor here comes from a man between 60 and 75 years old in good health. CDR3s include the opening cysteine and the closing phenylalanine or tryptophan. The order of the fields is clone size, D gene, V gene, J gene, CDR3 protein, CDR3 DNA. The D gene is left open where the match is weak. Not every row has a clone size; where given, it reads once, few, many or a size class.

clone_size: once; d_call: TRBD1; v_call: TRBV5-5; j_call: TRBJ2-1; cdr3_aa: CASSMDGQGAYNEQFF; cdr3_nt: TGTGCCAGCAGCATGGACGGACAGGGTGCCTACAATGAGCAGTTCTTC
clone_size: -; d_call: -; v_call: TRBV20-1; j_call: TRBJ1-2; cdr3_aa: CSAPLTGYGYTF; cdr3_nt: TGCAGTGCCCCACTTACGGGCTATGGCTACACCTTC
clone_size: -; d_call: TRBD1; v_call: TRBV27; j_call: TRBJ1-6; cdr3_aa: CASSPWDRGDSPLHF; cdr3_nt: TGTGCCAGCAGTCCCTGGGACAGGGGGGATTCACCCCTCCACTTT
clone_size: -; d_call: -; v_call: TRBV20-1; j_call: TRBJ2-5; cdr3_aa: CSARGEGGETQYF; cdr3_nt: TGCAGTGCTAGAGGGGAAGGGGGAGAGACCCAGTACTTC
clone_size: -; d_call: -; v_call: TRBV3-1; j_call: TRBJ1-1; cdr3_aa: CASSQDIGQFMNTEAFF; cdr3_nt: TGTGCCAGCAGCCAAGATATAGGACAGTTCATGAACACTGAAGCTTTCTTT
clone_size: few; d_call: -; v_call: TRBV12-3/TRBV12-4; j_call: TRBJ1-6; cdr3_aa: CASTWQGNSPLHF; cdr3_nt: TGTGCCAGCACCTGGCAGGGAAATTCACCCCTCCACTTT
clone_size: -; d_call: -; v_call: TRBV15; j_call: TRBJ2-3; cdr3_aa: CATSRRLGQSTDTQYF; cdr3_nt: TGTGCCACCAGCCGCCGGTTGGGGCAGAGCACAGATACGCAGTATTTT
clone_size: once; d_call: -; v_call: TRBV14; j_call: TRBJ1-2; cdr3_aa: CASSQDNGIGGYTF; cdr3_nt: TGTGCCAGCAGCCAAGATAACGGGATTGGCGGCTACACCTTC
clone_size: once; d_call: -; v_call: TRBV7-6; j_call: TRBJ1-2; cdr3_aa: CASSGRVLDGYTF; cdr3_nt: TGTGCCAGCAGCGGCAGGGTCCTGGATGGCTACACCTTC
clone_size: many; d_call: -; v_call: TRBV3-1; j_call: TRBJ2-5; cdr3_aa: CASGYETQYF; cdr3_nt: TGTGCCAGCGGTTACGAGACCCAGTACTTC
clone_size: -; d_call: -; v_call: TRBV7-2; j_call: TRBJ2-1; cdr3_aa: CASSLSLGEQFF; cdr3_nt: TGTGCCAGCAGCTTATCGCTGGGTGAGCAGTTCTTC
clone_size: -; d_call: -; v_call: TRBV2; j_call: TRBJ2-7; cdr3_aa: CASSDSGGLYEQYF; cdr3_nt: TGTGCCAGCAGTGATTCTGGGGGACTCTACGAGCAGTACTTC
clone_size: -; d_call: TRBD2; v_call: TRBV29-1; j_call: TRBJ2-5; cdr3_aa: CSVETSLQETQYF; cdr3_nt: TGCAGCGTTGAGACTAGCCTTCAAGAGACCCAGTACTTC
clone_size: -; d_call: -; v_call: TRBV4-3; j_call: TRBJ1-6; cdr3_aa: CASSQVAGKDSPLHF; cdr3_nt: TGCGCCAGCAGCCAAGTAGCAGGGAAGGATTCACCCCTCCACTTT
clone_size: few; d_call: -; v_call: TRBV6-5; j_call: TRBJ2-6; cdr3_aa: CASRGPAYSGANVLTF; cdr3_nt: TGTGCCAGCCGAGGGCCGGCCTATTCTGGGGCCAACGTCCTGACTTTC
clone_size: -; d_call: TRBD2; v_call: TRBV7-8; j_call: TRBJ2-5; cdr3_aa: CASRAGTSGERRETQYF; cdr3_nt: TGTGCCAGCAGAGCCGGGACTAGCGGGGAAAGGCGGGAGACCCAGTACTTC
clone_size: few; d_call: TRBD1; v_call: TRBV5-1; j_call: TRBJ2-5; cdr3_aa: CASSLDRAGETQYF; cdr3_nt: TGCGCCAGCAGCTTAGACAGGGCTGGAGAGACCCAGTACTTC
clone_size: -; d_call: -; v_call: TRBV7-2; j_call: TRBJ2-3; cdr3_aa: CASSLVSGDGTQYF; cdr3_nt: TGTGCCAGCAGCTTAGTTTCAGGGGACGGTACGCAGTATTTT
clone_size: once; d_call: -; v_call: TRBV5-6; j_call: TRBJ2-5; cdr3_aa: CASSLGRWRETQYF; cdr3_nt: TGTGCCAGCAGCTTGGGGAGATGGAGAGAGACCCAGTACTTC
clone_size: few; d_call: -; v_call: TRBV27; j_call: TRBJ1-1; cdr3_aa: CASRLGRNTEAFF; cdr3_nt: TGTGCCAGCAGACTCGGGAGGAACACTGAAGCTTTCTTT
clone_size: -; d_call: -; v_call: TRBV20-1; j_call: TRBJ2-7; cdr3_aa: CSAADAGSDEQYF; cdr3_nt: TGCAGTGCTGCGGACGCCGGGTCCGACGAGCAGTACTTC
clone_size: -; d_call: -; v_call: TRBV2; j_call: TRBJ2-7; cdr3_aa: CASAQGYSYNEQYF; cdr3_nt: TGTGCCAGCGCGCAGGGGTATTCCTACAATGAGCAGTACTTC
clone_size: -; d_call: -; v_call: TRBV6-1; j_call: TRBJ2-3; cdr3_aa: CASESTDTQYF; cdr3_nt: TGTGCCAGCGAAAGCACAGATACGCAGTATTTT